This TCR beta chain was sequenced during a study of Graves' ophthalmopathy and Graves' hyperthyroidism. Trimming pared 3 bases from V and 4 bases from J, leaving 13 bases between. This CDR3 has 14 residues. Germline CDR1 and CDR2: MNHEY and SVGEGT. RNA transcripts provided the template for amplifying TCR beta CDR3 regions. HTBI primers served in a first-round RT-PCR, which a second-round multiplex PCR followed. One entry per CDR3 protein results from TCRdb running MiXCR on the multiplex PCR reads. The data show about 480,000 distinct CDR3 sequences, approximately 15% seen once. Study-level findings and limits: Both an approximately 69% sensitivity and an approximately 72% specificity characterized the model's predictions of ophthalmopathy progression.

A note on this clonotype: Its antigen is currently unknown.

A duration under 3 months, NOSPECS ≥4, CAS ≥3 and moderate-to-severe activity characterized the donors with ophthalmopathy. From fresh peripheral blood, 8 to 10 ml in volume, the PBMCs were obtained. The source is a woman aged 25 to 45 with Graves' ophthalmopathy. The chain has TRBV6-2 or TRBV6-3 and TRBJ2-7; no clear D. Sequenced input: blood. The CDR3 nucleotides are TGTGCCAGCAGTTATTCAGTCCGGGCATACGAGCAGTACTTC. This sequence encodes CASSYSVRAYEQYF.